Listed here are 3 T cell receptor beta chains from one sample, sequenced in a study of blood T cell repertoires in COVID-19 (dated by TCRdb to about 2020). The library relied on the immunoSEQ multiplex PCR assay. What TCRdb holds here is the immuneACCESS table cut down to in-frame rearrangements. Part of the clones is not present; checked against another copy, under half of the missing clones reflect an unresolved V gene, and the others are unexplained. The sample records approximately 62,000 clones, roughly 80% of which are singletons. Over 5% of the sample rests with the top ten. Sequences were obtained from peripheral blood. Receptors originate from a woman between 45 and 65 years old with active or convalescent COVID-19.

This clone was observed at least ten times. The chain uses TRBV3-1 (or the pseudogene TRBV3-2) and TRBJ2-7; possibly TRBD2 for D (6 bases). Germline V gene data show CDR1 as LGHDT and CDR2 as YNNKEL (reference sequence). This CDR3 region has 18 residues. V was pared by 0 bases and J by 5 bases, with 23 bases between. Here the CDR3 reads CASSQEVNRKRALDEQYF. CDR3 nucleotide sequence: TGTGCCAGCAGCCAAGAGGTGAATCGTAAGCGGGCATTGGACGAGCAGTACTTC.

V usage is TRBV5-6 and J usage is TRBJ2-3; 9 bases are a match to TRBD1. Germline CDR1 and CDR2: SGHDT and YYEEEE. The CDR3 extends over 15 amino acids. Trimming cost V 4 bases and J 5 bases; bases outside gene matches: 8. CDR3 coding DNA: TGTGCCAGCAGCACCTTACAGGGGGCGCGAGATACGCAGTATTTT. Translating it yields CASSTLQGARDTQYF.

The chain recombines TRBV27 with TRBJ1-6; weak D call: TRBD1 (6 bases). This CDR3 is built from 12 residues. The germline gives CDR1 MNHEY, CDR2 SMNVEV (reference sequence). Trimming took 2 bases from V and 15 from J, leaving 11 bases between them. CDR3: CASSLIQGLLHF. For the CDR3, the DNA is TGTGCCAGCAGTTTAATACAGGGCCTCCTCCACTTT.